One and the same sample provided the 5 T cell receptor beta chains below, sequenced in a study of blood T cells in healthy people across ages (dated by TCRdb to about 2015). Library preparation employed 5' RACE. These reads were obtained on an Illumina HiSeq 2500. A second PCR of roughly 6 to 11 cycles was run with a J-beta primer mix and a sample-barcoded 5' primer. Using fastp at Q25 and MiXCR, TCRdb reprocessed the public reads and kept productive beta chains. Rows with a matching CDR3 protein are joined into one entry that keeps the most common DNA and genes. Recorded for this sample are around 850,000 distinct CDR3 sequences; under 40% of them occurred a single time. The ten most abundant clones make up 13% of the sample. What was sequenced was blood. The receptors originated from a man in his late teens or twenties in good health.

This clonotype showed up many times. V gene TRBV12-3 or TRBV12-4 combines with J gene TRBJ2-7, with no clear D. Deletions cut 1 base from V and 5 bases from J, with 15 bases between. The CDR3 has 15 residues. The CDR3 DNA is TGTGCCAGCAGTTTAGTTGTCTTTTCCCTAGACGAGCAGTACTTC. This sequence encodes CASSLVVFSLDEQYF.

The genes are TRBV9 and TRBJ2-1; D not resolved. This CDR3 region has 14 residues. V dropped 5 bases and J dropped 6 bases, with 15 bases sitting between them. Germline loops: CDR1 SGDLS, CDR2 YYNGEE. CDR3 DNA sequence: TGTGCCAGCAGTTCCCAATCCTCGGTCAATGAGCAGTTCTTC. Residues: CASSSQSSVNEQFF.

This clonotype showed up many times. CDR3 amino acids: CSVEGGSHEQYF. CDR3 DNA sequence: TGCAGCGTTGAGGGGGGATCGCACGAGCAGTACTTC. The gene calls are TRBV29-1 and TRBJ2-7, with D tentatively TRBD2 (6 bases). This CDR3 comprises 12 residues. Trimming left V 3 bases short and J 5 bases short, with 11 bases between. Germline V CDR1 and CDR2: SQVTM, ANQGSEA.

Turning to this clonotype: Given a much more abundant clone one base away, this may be a read error. This rearrangement joins TRBV12-3 or TRBV12-4 to TRBJ2-5; TRBD2 matches at 9 bases. The ends lost 6 bases at V and 11 bases at J; junction bases unmatched: 13. This CDR3 is built from 14 residues. The CDR3 nucleotides read TGTGCCAGCAGGGATAGCGGGGGAAGGGCTGAGCAGTACTTC. Translated, it gives CASRDSGGRAEQYF.

V is TRBV4-2 and J is TRBJ2-4, with 9 bases matching TRBD1. The J call may be mistaken, given a closer DNA end match to TRBJ2-7. From germline, CDR1 is LGHNA and CDR2 YNFKEQ. This CDR3 spans 15 amino acids. CDR3 protein: CASSQQQGATYEQYF. The CDR3 DNA reads as TGTGCCAGCAGCCAACAACAGGGGGCTACCTACGAGCAGTACTTC.